The present TCR beta chain was sequenced within a study of blood T cell repertoires in COVID-19. Study as a whole: Acute and convalescent COVID-19 samples came from the United States, Italy and Spain. From T cells, B-cell-depleted T cells, or PBMCs came the material, which was cDNA or gDNA.

As originally analysed: Reference gene primer amplification gave nucleated cell count estimates. Here immunoSEQ multiplex PCR was the method, and the copy in TCRdb shows in-frame clones only, minus some. Clone size and V and J calls were adopted from that table, with D and trimming inferred from the DNA. The data contain some 88,000 clones, more than 75% of them singletons. This CDR3 is 9 amino acids long. The germline CDR1 and CDR2 sequences are ENHRY and SYGVKD. The V and J ends lost 11 bases and 8 bases respectively, with 4 bases between them. The chain couples TRBV10-3 to TRBJ1-6; no firm D call. The source of this sequence is a human donor in a cohort sampled during active COVID-19. The sample consisted of peripheral blood. This chain's CDR3 is CALYSPLHF. The DNA of the CDR3 is TGTGCCCTATATTCACCCCTCCACTTT.